Listed below are T cell receptor beta chains from one sample, sequenced in a study of T-cell reconstitution after alpha-beta-depleted transplantation in children. TCRdb passed the PCR reads through MiXCR, listing each CDR3 protein once. There are more than 300,000 distinct CDR3 sequences in the sample; around 15% occur only once, and around 43% lies in the top ten. The sequencing here drew on PBMCs, mostly from graft donor cells, taken 360 days after TCRalphabeta/CD19-depleted stem cell transplant. These TCRs come from a male patient aged 2-15 years who had a stem cell transplant for acute lymphoblastic leukemia, so the T cells may come from the graft donor. The CDR3 runs from the conserved cysteine through the conserved F or W. The D gene is left open where the match is weak. Clone size is stated in some rows and not others, as once, few, many or a class when expanded.

clone size: many; V gene: TRBV4-2; J gene: TRBJ2-3; D gene: -; CDR3 protein: CASSQDTPPGNGVDTQYF; CDR3 DNA: TGTGCCAGCAGCCAAGATACCCCCCCCGGGAATGGGGTAGATACGCAGTATTTT
clone size: few; V gene: TRBV20-1; J gene: TRBJ1-5; D gene: -; CDR3 protein: CSARGGSYSNQPQHF; CDR3 DNA: TGCAGTGCTAGGGGGGGGTCCTATAGCAATCAGCCCCAGCATTTT
clone size: -; V gene: TRBV10-3; J gene: TRBJ2-5; D gene: -; CDR3 protein: CAIRGQETQYF; CDR3 DNA: TGTGCCATCAGGGGTCAAGAGACCCAGTACTTC
clone size: few; V gene: TRBV3-1; J gene: TRBJ1-5; D gene: -; CDR3 protein: CASSPTSSNQPQHF; CDR3 DNA: TGTGCCAGCAGCCCTACCTCCTCCAATCAGCCCCAGCATTTT
clone size: few; V gene: TRBV10-2; J gene: TRBJ2-5; D gene: TRBD2; CDR3 protein: CASSEWGGFQETQYF; CDR3 DNA: TGCGCCAGCAGTGAGTGGGGGGGGTTCCAAGAGACCCAGTACTTC
clone size: -; V gene: TRBV20-1; J gene: TRBJ2-3; D gene: TRBD2; CDR3 protein: CCASPPTSGSVTDTQYF; CDR3 DNA: TGCTGTGCTAGCCCCCCAACTAGCGGGAGTGTTACAGATACGCAGTATTTT
clone size: few; V gene: TRBV4-1; J gene: TRBJ2-1; D gene: -; CDR3 protein: CASSQPRRWGYEQFF; CDR3 DNA: TGCGCCAGCAGCCAACCCCGTCGGTGGGGTTATGAGCAGTTCTTC
clone size: few; V gene: TRBV7-7; J gene: TRBJ2-5; D gene: TRBD2; CDR3 protein: CASSLDGSGRGETQYF; CDR3 DNA: TGTGCTAGCAGCTTAGACGGTAGCGGGAGAGGCGAGACCCAGTACTTC
clone size: few; V gene: TRBV4-3; J gene: TRBJ2-6; D gene: -; CDR3 protein: CASSQDWAGSGANVLTF; CDR3 DNA: TGCGCCAGCAGCCAAGATTGGGCCGGATCTGGGGCCAACGTCCTGACTTTC
clone size: many; V gene: TRBV29-1; J gene: TRBJ2-3; D gene: -; CDR3 protein: CSVEDLDGSTDTQYF; CDR3 DNA: TGCAGCGTTGAAGATTTAGACGGGAGCACAGATACGCAGTATTTT
clone size: -; V gene: TRBV4-3; J gene: TRBJ2-6; D gene: -; CDR3 protein: CASSQDSGGLVLTF; CDR3 DNA: TGCGCCAGCAGCCAAGATAGTGGGGGGCTGGTCCTGACTTTC
clone size: -; V gene: TRBV29-1; J gene: TRBJ1-1; D gene: -; CDR3 protein: CSVGTATEAFF; CDR3 DNA: TGCAGCGTTGGGACGGCTACTGAAGCTTTCTTT
clone size: many; V gene: TRBV6-2/TRBV6-3; J gene: TRBJ2-7; D gene: -; CDR3 protein: CASRPTTAYEQYF; CDR3 DNA: TGTGCCAGCAGACCAACTACCGCCTACGAGCAGTACTTC
clone size: -; V gene: TRBV18; J gene: TRBJ2-1; D gene: -; CDR3 protein: CASSSYGTYNNEQFF; CDR3 DNA: TGTGCCAGCTCATCGTATGGGACTTATAACAATGAGCAGTTCTTC
clone size: -; V gene: TRBV7-9; J gene: TRBJ2-7; D gene: -; CDR3 protein: CASSSSYIHEQYF; CDR3 DNA: TGTGCCAGCAGCTCTAGTTACATCCACGAGCAGTACTTC